This T cell receptor (beta chain) appears in the sequencing data of a study of shared clonotypes between healthy human individuals. On the study more broadly: With ages of 18 to 49, the donors were a couple of women and a few men.

Evenly divided among several immunoSEQ plates was the genomic DNA of each subset. It was roughly 0.3 ug DNA, about 30,000 T cell genomes, that went into each replicate PCR of unsorted PBMC. The repertoire was sequenced with immunoSEQ multiplex PCR; TCRdb's copy has only in-frame clones and lacks some. In the table there are around 500,000 clones, about 85% of which are singletons. CDR1 and CDR2 from the germline V gene are SQVTM and ANQGSEA. The V gene end was trimmed by 7 bases and the J gene end by 6 bases; junction bases not matched to a gene: 12. The CDR3 has 13 amino acids. The sample was PBMCs. The receptor was isolated from a woman aged 40 to 50 in good health. Some clones in this sample may be carry-over from other donors' samples. The genes are TRBV29-1 and TRBJ2-7, with TRBD1 matching 7 bases. CDR3 coding DNA: TGCAGCGCTAAACTAACAGGGGCAGGCGAGCAGTACTTC. Its translation: CSAKLTGAGEQYF.